A selection of T cell receptor beta chains follows, all from one sample in a study of T cell responses to AZD1222 COVID-19 vaccine. Clones were sequenced by immunoSEQ multiplex PCR, and TCRdb holds only the in-frame ones, with some missing. Of roughly 190,000 clones listed, roughly 93% are singletons. The sample consisted of peripheral blood, taken on day 0 of AZD1222 vaccination. These receptors were collected from an adult in good health. CDR3s include the opening cysteine and the closing phenylalanine or tryptophan. Fields, in order: V gene, clone size, D gene, J gene, CDR3 protein, CDR3 DNA. D genes are given only for firm matches. Clone size, where shown, is once, few, many, or a class for clones that have expanded.

>TRBV6-8|once|.|TRBJ1-5
CASVYNQPQHF
TGTGCCAGCGTGTACAATCAGCCCCAGCATTTT
>TRBV5-4|.|.|TRBJ2-3
CASSLDGGYRGISTDTQYF
TGTGCCAGCAGCTTGGATGGGGGATACCGGGGGATTAGCACAGATACGCAGTATTTT
>TRBV5-4|.|TRBD2|TRBJ2-3
CASSFPSGGPDTQYF
TGTGCCAGCAGCTTCCCTAGCGGGGGGCCAGATACGCAGTATTTT
>TRBV6-6|.|.|TRBJ1-2
CASSRDLGSANYGYTF
TGTGCCAGCAGCCGCGACCTCGGAAGTGCAAACTATGGCTACACCTTC
>TRBV27|.|.|TRBJ1-2
CASSSQHRNYGYTF
TGTGCCAGCAGTTCCCAACATCGTAACTATGGCTACACCTTC
>TRBV11-2|.|.|TRBJ2-1
CASSSSGYNEQFF
TGTGCCAGCAGCTCGAGCGGTTACAATGAGCAGTTCTTC
>TRBV27|.|.|TRBJ1-4
CASSPSRGWEKLFF
TGTGCCAGCAGCCCCTCGAGGGGGTGGGAAAAACTGTTTTTT
>TRBV12-3/TRBV12-4|.|.|TRBJ2-3
CASSLKRDTQYF
TGTGCCAGCAGTCTGAAACGAGATACGCAGTATTTT
>TRBV6-6|.|TRBD1|TRBJ1-2
CASREGQETYGYTF
TGTGCCAGCAGGGAGGGACAGGAGACTTATGGCTACACCTTC
>TRBV6-1|.|.|TRBJ1-2
CASSERDADHYGYTF
TGTGCCAGCAGTGAACGTGATGCAGACCACTATGGCTACACCTTC
>TRBV5-1|.|.|TRBJ2-2
CASSLRGPNTGELFF
TGCGCCAGCAGCTTGAGGGGTCCCAACACCGGGGAGCTGTTTTTT
>TRBV10-3|.|TRBD1|TRBJ1-2
CAISPGQGAYGYTF
TGTGCCATCTCGCCTGGACAGGGGGCCTATGGCTACACCTTC
>TRBV5-1|.|.|TRBJ1-1
CASSLVANTEAFF
TGCGCCAGCAGCTTGGTGGCGAACACTGAAGCTTTCTTT
>TRBV30|.|.|TRBJ1-2
CAWSTGSNYGYTF
TGTGCCTGGTCGACAGGTTCCAACTATGGCTACACCTTC
>TRBV6-5|.|.|TRBJ2-7
CASRQSSYEQYF
TGTGCCAGTCGACAGAGCTCCTACGAGCAGTACTTC
>TRBV5-1|.|.|TRBJ1-2
CASSLAGGEYGYTF
TGCGCCAGCAGCTTGGCAGGCGGGGAATATGGCTACACCTTC
>TRBV7-8|.|.|TRBJ2-5
CASSLALSGVAAGVRETQYF
TGTGCCAGCAGCTTAGCGTTATCAGGGGTCGCTGCGGGAGTCAGGGAGACCCAGTACTTC